Described below is a single T cell receptor (beta chain) sequence and its context. The data were obtained in a study of blood T cell repertoires in COVID-19. The length of the CDR3 is 13 residues. Germline V CDR1 and CDR2: SGHDN, FVKESK. The V segment lost 1 base and the J segment 15 bases; nucleotides outside the gene matches: 7. The protocol was immunoSEQ multiplex PCR, while the TCRdb copy is restricted to in-frame clones and leaves out a portion. The profile shows roughly 350,000 clones, 85% to 90% of them singletons. The source is a woman between 65 and 79 years old with COVID-19, enrolled during active disease. The sample taken for sequencing was peripheral blood. The rearrangement links TRBV14 to TRBJ2-1, with 9 positions matching TRBD2. The CDR3 protein is CASSQVERGAPFF. The CDR3 nucleotides read TGTGCCAGCAGCCAAGTTGAGCGGGGGGCGCCGTTCTTC.